The 18 T cell receptor beta chains below come from one sample, sequenced in a study of blood T cell repertoires in COVID-19. This table comes from immunoSEQ multiplex PCR, and its TCRdb copy is limited to in-frame clones, with some not included. The table shows roughly 63,000 clones, with about 90% occurring only once. What was sequenced was peripheral blood. Receptors were obtained from a human donor in a cohort sampled during active COVID-19.

The chain couples TRBV2 to TRBJ2-7, with TRBD2 as a possible D gene (5 bases). This CDR3 is built from 16 residues. V lost 5 bases and J 4 bases, leaving 21 bases between the germline ends. The germline CDR1 and CDR2 sequences are SNHLY and FYNNEI. The CDR3 region has the DNA TGTGCCAGCAGTCCCACCGATATCAGGAGGAGTTACGAGCAGTACTTC. It yields the protein CASSPTDIRRSYEQYF.

This clone was detected a few times. This chain joins TRBV10-1 and TRBJ1-2; the D is unclear. The length of the CDR3 is 16 residues. V was clipped by 6 bases and J by 0 bases, with 17 bases between them. The V gene's germline CDR1 is WNHNN and CDR2 SYGVQD (reference sequence). The DNA for the CDR3 is TGCGCCAGCAGCTACAGATTACCCACAGCTAACTATGGCTACACCTTC. Residues: CASSYRLPTANYGYTF.

The chain combines TRBV5-1 with TRBJ1-3; possible D gene TRBD1, 5 bases. CDR3 size: 15 residues. The germline V gene encodes CDR1 SGHRS and CDR2 YFSETQ. V was cut by 4 bases and J by 0 bases, with 11 bases left in between. CDR3 sequence (DNA): TGCGCCAGCAGCCCTGACAGCCTCTCTGGAAACACCATATATTTT. As protein: CASSPDSLSGNTIYF.

The chain combines TRBV27 with TRBJ2-1; 13 bases agree with TRBD2. This CDR3 has 15 residues. CDR1 and CDR2 from the germline V gene are MNHEY and SMNVEV (reference sequence). Losses at the gene ends were 6 bases for V and 7 bases for J; bases not matched to a gene: 6. The CDR3 nucleotides are TGTGCCAGCAGCACGAAACTAGCGGGGGGGAATGAGCAGTTCTTC. Protein sequence: CASSTKLAGGNEQFF.

V usage is TRBV6-2 or TRBV6-3 and J usage is TRBJ2-7; the D gene is possibly TRBD1 (6 bases). Germline values: CDR1 MNHEY, CDR2 SVGEGT. The V and J ends lost 4 bases and 2 bases respectively, with 15 bases between them. CDR3 size: 15 residues. This CDR3 is CASSSTPNRAYEQYF. CDR3 nucleotides: TGTGCCAGCAGTTCTACCCCGAACAGGGCCTACGAGCAGTACTTC.

The CDR3 loop reads CASSLGHQGNQPQHF. The CDR3 DNA reads TGTGCCAGCAGCTTAGGACATCAGGGGAATCAGCCCCAGCATTTT. The chain is built from TRBV5-5 and TRBJ1-5; D perhaps matches TRBD1 (6 bases). The V and J ends lost 2 bases and 4 bases respectively, with 13 bases between them. Looked up from germline, CDR1 is SGHKS and CDR2 is YYEKEE (reference sequence). The CDR3 has 15 residues.

Concerning this clone itself: Germline and junction disagree at one end, which may indicate a read error. The CDR3 loop is CASSQSLGTSIIF. CDR3 sequence (DNA): TGCGCCAGCAGCCAAAGTTTGGGGACTAGCATAATCTTC. The V call is TRBV4-1, the J call TRBJ2-1; the match to TRBD2 covers 9 bases. Germline V gives CDR1 MGHRA, CDR2 YSYEKL. This CDR3 has 13 residues.

The chain employs TRBV15 and TRBJ1-2; perhaps TRBD1 as D (6 bases). The germline V and J ends were trimmed by 6 bases and 2 bases, with 22 bases remaining between them. The germline V gene has CDR1 LNHNV and CDR2 YYDKDF (reference sequence). There are 17 residues in the CDR3. In DNA form, the CDR3 reads TGTGCCACCAGGAGTGGAAGGCCCGGCGGACAGAACTATGGCTACACCTTC. It codes for CATRSGRPGGQNYGYTF.

The V call is TRBV5-1, the J call TRBJ2-3; 11 bases agree with TRBD2. With 0 bases clipped from V and 4 bases from J, the junction kept 7 bases outside the gene matches. Germline values: CDR1 SGHRS, CDR2 YFSETQ. The CDR3 sequence is 17 residues long. The CDR3 DNA reads TGCGCCAGCAGCTTGGGACTAGCGGGAAGAGGAGCAGATACGCAGTATTTT. Translating it yields CASSLGLAGRGADTQYF. Filled out from reference TRBV5-1 and TRBJ2-3, the complete variable domain reads KAGVTQTPRYLIKTRGQQVTLSCSPISGHRSVSWYQQTPGQGLQFLFEYFSETQRNKGNFPGRFSGRQFSNSRSEMNVSTLELGDSALYLCASSLGLAGRGADTQYFGPGTRLTVL.

CDR3 DNA: TGCGCCAGCAGCTTGGTCCCGGCCGGGAGCTCTGGAAACACCATATATTTT. Protein: CASSLVPAGSSGNTIYF. The chain links TRBV5-1 to TRBJ1-3; D call uncertain. The germline V gene encodes CDR1 SGHRS and CDR2 YFSETQ. The V end was cut by 0 bases, the J end by 0 bases, with 13 bases between. CDR3 size: 17 residues.

As DNA, the CDR3 is TGTGCCAGCAGCTCCGGGCGACGACAGGGAAATCAGCCCCAGCATTTT. Translating it yields CASSSGRRQGNQPQHF. The chain is built from TRBV7-2 and TRBJ1-5; 7 bases are a match to TRBD1. The CDR3 runs 16 residues. In germline, CDR1 is SGHTA, CDR2 FQGNSA. The V and J ends lost 4 bases and 4 bases, in that order; junction bases with no gene match: 10.

The J gene is TRBJ1-1, the V gene TRBV7-9; 7 bases are shared with TRBD1. The CDR3 runs to 15 residues. The germline V gene encodes CDR1 SEHNR and CDR2 FQNEAQ (reference sequence). V shed 5 bases, J shed 7 bases, and the junction held 13 bases outside the gene matches. The CDR3 bases are TGTGCCAGCAGCCGAGACAGGGTGGGGGGTCGTGAAGCTTTCTTT. Translated, it gives CASSRDRVGGREAFF.

The chain couples TRBV9 to TRBJ2-2; 11 bases fit TRBD1. Unmatched junction bases numbered 1, after V lost 0 bases and J lost 6 bases. The CDR3 length is 15 residues. Germline lookup yields CDR1 SGDLS and CDR2 YYNGEE. CDR3 DNA sequence: TGTGCCAGCAGCGTAGGGACAGGGGGCGCCGGGGAGCTGTTTTTT. Amino acids: CASSVGTGGAGELFF.

The rearrangement joins TRBV9 to TRBJ2-3, with 7 nucleotides matching TRBD2. V lost 4 bases, J lost 5 bases, and 13 bases stayed unmatched. CDR3 size: 16 residues. Germline V gene sequence: CDR1 SGDLS, CDR2 YYNGEE. The CDR3 loop reads CASSLVGGTGGDTQYF. The CDR3 DNA is TGTGCCAGCAGCCTGGTCGGCGGGACGGGGGGAGATACGCAGTATTTT. Filled out from reference TRBV9 and TRBJ2-3, the complete variable domain reads DSGVTQTPKHLITATGQRVTLRCSPRSGDLSVYWYQQSLDQGLQFLIQYYNGEERAKGNILERFSAQQFPDLHSELNLSSLELGDSALYFCASSLVGGTGGDTQYFGPGTRLTVL.

The V call is TRBV3-1 (or the pseudogene TRBV3-2), the J call TRBJ1-2, with D unresolved. CDR1 is LGHDT and CDR2 is YNNKEL in the germline V gene (reference sequence). The V end lost 0 bases, the J end lost 10 bases, and 9 bases lay between the germline ends. The CDR3 length is 12 residues. CDR3 nucleotide sequence: TGTGCCAGCAGCCAAGAAATAGGAGCCTACACCTTC. Translated, it gives CASSQEIGAYTF.

This clone was detected once. J is TRBJ2-3 and V is TRBV7-9, with D possibly being TRBD2 (5 bases). CDR1 is SEHNR, CDR2 FQNEAQ, per germline (reference sequence). The CDR3 sequence is 13 residues long. V lost 5 bases, J lost 4 bases, and 10 bases lay in between. The DNA for the CDR3 is TGTGCCAGCAGCCTGGACTTGGCAGATACGCAGTATTTT. This encodes CASSLDLADTQYF.

The chain couples TRBV6-5 to TRBJ1-6; D may be TRBD1 (5 bases). Trimming took 0 bases from V and 10 from J, leaving 13 bases between them. The V gene's germline CDR1 is MNHEY and CDR2 SVGAGI. This CDR3 has 15 amino acids. CDR3 DNA sequence: TGTGCCAGCAGTTACTCCGGGGCGGCGGGATCACCCCTCCACTTT. Residues: CASSYSGAAGSPLHF.

There are a few counts of this clone. The chain employs TRBV10-2 and TRBJ1-1; TRBD1 aligns across 12 bases. CDR3 size: 16 residues. Germline CDR1 is WSHSY and CDR2 is SAAADI. V shed 6 bases and J 4 bases; nucleotides not matched to a gene: 9. CDR3 DNA sequence: TGCGCCAGCAGCGCAGGGACAGGGGGCGTTAGCACTGAAGCTTTCTTT. Encoded protein: CASSAGTGGVSTEAFF.